The TCR beta chain under discussion was sequenced for a study of blood T cell repertoires in COVID-19. Here immunoSEQ multiplex PCR was the method, and the copy in TCRdb shows in-frame clones only, minus some. The data contain a few hundred thousand clones, over 75% of them seen just once; the ten biggest clones take up 7.2%. The germline V gene encodes CDR1 SQVTM and CDR2 ANQGSEA. This CDR3 is 13 amino acids long. The trim removed 6 bases at V and 6 bases at J, leaving 9 bases unmatched. The source is a human donor in a cohort sampled during active COVID-19. The chain combines TRBV29-1 with TRBJ2-3; 7 bases fit TRBD1. The sequenced material came from peripheral blood. The CDR3 coding sequence is TGCAGCGTAAGGAACAGGGGTGGGGATACGCAGTATTTT. Amino acids: CSVRNRGGDTQYF.